This T cell receptor (beta chain) was found in a study of immune cell composition in non-small cell lung cancer. As for this clone: Its antigen remains unidentified.

Germline V gives CDR1 SQVTM, CDR2 ANQGSEA. V lost 7 bases and J lost 4; bases outside the gene matches: 3. This CDR3 is built from 12 residues. The study's findings and limits: It was not proven that tumour-reactive clones equal dominant tumour-associated clones. No significant correlation existed between pack-years smoked and tumour clonality.

The repertoire was sequenced with immunoSEQ multiplex PCR; TCRdb's copy has only in-frame clones and lacks some. The sample has over 12,000 clones, 69% seen once. This sequence joins TRBV29-1 and TRBJ1-4, with 7 bases fitting TRBD1. Material: lung tumor tissue. This receptor was obtained from a human donor with non-small cell lung cancer. The CDR3 here is CSAQGDNEKLFF. The CDR3 DNA sequence: TGCAGCGCGCAGGGGGATAATGAAAAACTGTTTTTT. The full variable domain, with the rest looked up from reference TRBV29-1 and TRBJ1-4, is SAVISQKPSRDICQRGTSLTIQCQVDSQVTMMFWYRQQPGQSLTLIATANQGSEATYESGFVIDKFPISRPNLTFSTLTVSNMSPEDSSIYLCSAQGDNEKLFFGSGTQLSVL.